The rows below give T cell receptor beta chains drawn from one sample of a study of cytomegalovirus exposure and HLA in healthy donors. Sequencing used immunoSEQ multiplex PCR; TCRdb keeps in-frame clones, though not all of them. The table records about 130,000 clones, around 89% of them present only once. Specimen: PBMCs. The receptor set was obtained from a woman younger than 45 in good health and CMV-seropositive. CDR3s include the opening cysteine and the closing phenylalanine or tryptophan. D genes are given only for firm matches. Only part of the rows carry a size: once, few, many, or a class if the clone is expanded.

TRBJ2-3,TRBV10-2,-,-,CASSTHSLTDTQYF,TGCGCCAGCAGCACCCATAGCCTCACAGATACGCAGTATTTT
TRBJ1-3,TRBV4-1,-,once,CASSQLHAQGEDTIYF,TGCGCCAGCAGCCAGTTACACGCCCAGGGTGAAGACACCATATATTTT
TRBJ2-3,TRBV28,TRBD2,-,CASSQGPLKPSGRMGTDTQYF,TGTGCCAGCAGCCAGGGACCCCTGAAGCCTAGCGGGAGAATGGGCACAGATACGCAGTATTTT
TRBJ2-1,TRBV5-1,TRBD1,-,CASSLNPGQSNNEQFF,TGCGCCAGCAGCCTAAATCCGGGACAGTCGAACAATGAGCAGTTCTTC
TRBJ2-1,TRBV14,TRBD2,-,CASSPTSGNYNEQFF,TGTGCCAGCAGCCCGACTAGCGGCAACTACAATGAGCAGTTCTTC
TRBJ2-5,TRBV5-1,-,-,CASRPLPGRVETQYF,TGCGCCAGCAGACCGCTCCCGGGAAGGGTAGAGACCCAGTACTTC
TRBJ1-2,TRBV7-9,-,-,CASSFIDRPYGYTF,TGTGCCAGCAGTTTCATTGACAGACCCTATGGCTACACCTTC
TRBJ2-7,TRBV7-2,TRBD2,-,CASSYRLAVSYEQYF,TGTGCCAGCAGCTATCGACTAGCGGTTTCCTACGAGCAGTACTTC
TRBJ1-1,TRBV27,-,-,CASSLVRDTYTEAFF,TGTGCCAGCAGTTTAGTTCGGGATACTTACACTGAAGCTTTCTTT
TRBJ2-1,TRBV7-2,TRBD1,-,CASSLVGGQGNEQFF,TGTGCCAGCAGCTTAGTGGGGGGACAGGGCAATGAGCAGTTCTTC
TRBJ1-5,TRBV6-6,-,-,CASSSRGQPQHF,TGTGCCAGCAGTTCCAGGGGACAGCCCCAGCATTTT
TRBJ2-7,TRBV6-1,-,-,CASSEQGTTYEQYF,TGTGCCAGCAGTGAACAGGGGACCACCTACGAGCAGTACTTC
TRBJ2-3,TRBV11-3,-,-,CASSPSRGAGTDTQYF,TGTGCCAGCAGCCCTAGTCGGGGGGCCGGCACAGATACGCAGTATTTT
TRBJ2-7,TRBV11-2,-,-,CASSLALALRSYEQYF,TGTGCCAGCAGCTTAGCTCTAGCGCTTCGGTCCTACGAGCAGTACTTC
TRBJ2-7,TRBV9,-,once,CASSVESSPSSEQYF,TGTGCCAGCAGCGTAGAGTCTAGCCCCTCTTCCGAGCAGTACTTC
TRBJ2-7,TRBV10-2,TRBD2,-,CAVLAGEEFEQYF,TGCGCCGTACTAGCGGGAGAAGAATTCGAGCAGTACTTC
TRBJ1-1,TRBV7-9,-,-,CASSLAHGGNTEAFF,TGTGCCAGCAGCTTAGCGCATGGGGGCAACACTGAAGCTTTCTTT
TRBJ2-4,TRBV7-2,TRBD1,-,CASSHITGAGTKNIQYF,TGTGCCAGCAGCCATATAACAGGGGCCGGGACCAAAAACATTCAGTACTTC
TRBJ2-1,TRBV7-9,TRBD2,-,CASSEMSGGSHNEQFF,TGTGCCAGCAGCGAGATGAGCGGGGGGTCTCACAATGAGCAGTTCTTC
TRBJ2-1,TRBV12-5,TRBD2,-,CASGLVLSGGRVPHEQFF,TGTGCTAGTGGTTTGGTACTCAGTGGTGGGAGGGTCCCCCACGAGCAGTTCTTC
TRBJ1-4,TRBV5-1,-,-,CASSSTGDEKLFF,TGCGCCAGCAGCTCAACGGGTGATGAAAAACTGTTTTTT
TRBJ2-1,TRBV15,-,once,CATSRYGSSYNEQFF,TGTGCCACCAGCAGATACGGGAGTTCCTACAATGAGCAGTTCTTC
TRBJ2-3,TRBV18,-,-,CASRDSSTDTQYF,TGTGCCAGCCGGGACTCCAGCACAGATACGCAGTATTTT
TRBJ2-3,TRBV7-9,-,-,CASSLEAGASTDTQYF,TGTGCCAGCAGCTTAGAGGCAGGCGCTAGCACAGATACGCAGTATTTT
TRBJ2-5,TRBV5-1,TRBD1,-,CASSPRDRGQETQYF,TGCGCCAGCAGCCCCCGGGACAGGGGGCAAGAGACCCAGTACTTC
TRBJ2-2,TRBV2,TRBD2,-,CASGGLAGGANTGELFF,TGTGCCAGCGGTGGACTAGCGGGAGGCGCGAACACCGGGGAGCTGTTTTTT
TRBJ2-7,TRBV15,TRBD1,once,CATSRDGQGQYF,TGTGCCACCAGCAGAGATGGACAGGGGCAGTACTTC
TRBJ2-7,TRBV27,TRBD2,-,CASSHIGTSGGLYEQYF,TGTGCCAGCAGCCATATCGGGACTAGCGGGGGGTTGTACGAGCAGTACTTC
TRBJ1-4,TRBV2,-,-,CASRDLQGYGEKLFF,TGTGCCAGCAGGGACCTCCAGGGGTACGGTGAAAAACTGTTTTTT
TRBJ1-4,TRBV5-1,-,-,CASSLDSRNEKLFF,TGCGCCAGCAGCTTGGACAGTCGAAATGAAAAACTGTTTTTT
TRBJ1-6,TRBV28,-,-,CATNRRSGNSPLHF,TGTGCCACCAATCGACGGTCGGGGAATTCACCCCTCCACTTT
TRBJ1-2,TRBV28,TRBD1,-,CASSYGGGAGYGYTF,TGTGCCAGCAGTTACGGAGGGGGCGCGGGGTATGGCTACACCTTC
TRBJ1-5,TRBV27,-,-,CASSLLRDRNQPQHF,TGTGCCAGCAGTTTATTGAGGGATCGGAATCAGCCCCAGCATTTT
TRBJ2-5,TRBV6-5,TRBD1,-,CASSYSTGGGETQYF,TGTGCCAGCAGTTACTCGACAGGGGGAGGAGAGACCCAGTACTTC
TRBJ1-2,TRBV28,-,few,CASSLGGNYGYTF,TGTGCCAGCAGTTTAGGAGGGAACTATGGCTACACCTTC